Listed here are 3 T cell receptor beta chains from one sample, sequenced in a study of blood T cell repertoires in COVID-19 (dated by TCRdb to 2018 to 2021). Library preparation employed the immunoSEQ multiplex PCR assay. Drawn from immuneACCESS, this table holds only the in-frame rearrangements with V and J called that TCRdb kept. Clones are partly lost; checked studies trace under half to an unresolved V gene and leave the rest unexplained. In all, the sample holds about 140,000 clones, and more than 65% of those were seen once. The top ten constitute approximately 4% of the sample. Sequenced sample: peripheral blood. Source of these receptors: an older woman with acute or convalescent COVID-19.

This chain connects TRBV6-1 to TRBJ2-5, with D possibly TRBD1 on 5 matching bases. Trimming took 0 bases from V and 5 from J, leaving 13 bases between them. CDR3 length: 15 amino acids. Germline values: CDR1 MNHNS, CDR2 SASEGT. The CDR3 DNA follows: TGTGCCAGCAGTGAAGCAATGGGGCGCGGCGAGACCCAGTACTTC. Its protein is CASSEAMGRGETQYF.

CDR3 protein: CASSGQGGKKSPLHF. The CDR3 coding sequence is TGTGCCAGCAGCGGTCAGGGTGGGAAGAAATCACCCCTCCACTTT. The chain has TRBV14 and TRBJ1-6, with D perhaps TRBD1 (5 bases). This CDR3 contains 15 residues. Germline V gives CDR1 SGHDN, CDR2 FVKESK. Trimming shortened V by 5 bases and J by 10 bases, and 18 bases separated the two germline ends.

The chain recombines TRBV15 with TRBJ1-3; TRBD1 aligns across 7 bases. The V gene end was trimmed by 5 bases and the J gene end by 1 base; junction bases not matched to a gene: 8. Germline assignment: CDR1 LNHNV and CDR2 YYDKDF (reference sequence). There are 16 residues in the CDR3. As DNA, the CDR3 is TGTGCCACCAGCCGCGACAGGGTCGCTTCTGGAAACACCATATATTTT. Its protein product is CATSRDRVASGNTIYF.